This is a list of T cell receptor beta chains from one sample in a study of cytomegalovirus exposure and HLA in healthy donors. The protocol was immunoSEQ multiplex PCR, while the TCRdb copy is restricted to in-frame clones and leaves out a portion. The table shows approximately 190,000 clones, with 75% to 85% occurring only once. The sample comprised PBMCs. The receptor set was obtained from a woman between 18 and 29 years old in good health and CMV-seronegative. Each CDR3 is given with its conserved first and last residue. Fields, in order: clone size, J gene, V gene, D gene, CDR3 protein, CDR3 DNA. D genes are given only for firm matches. Clone size is shown for a subset of rows, as once, few, many or a class of expanded clone.

NA | TRBJ1-1 | TRBV7-9 | NA | CASSSQTGHTEAFF | TGTGCCAGCAGCTCACAGACAGGCCACACTGAAGCTTTCTTT
NA | TRBJ1-4 | TRBV9 | NA | CASSVRQDRDEKLFF | TGTGCCAGCAGCGTCCGACAGGATAGGGATGAAAAACTGTTTTTT
NA | TRBJ2-2 | TRBV9 | TRBD2 | CASSPGGAGKNTGELFF | TGTGCCAGCAGCCCAGGTGGAGCGGGAAAGAACACCGGGGAGCTGTTTTTT
NA | TRBJ2-1 | TRBV27 | TRBD2 | CASSLRLAGSSYNEQFF | TGTGCCAGCAGTTTAAGGCTAGCGGGGAGCTCCTACAATGAGCAGTTCTTC
NA | TRBJ1-2 | TRBV5-1 | NA | CASSYHTGRGTAHNYGYTF | TGCGCCAGCAGCTATCACACGGGGAGAGGTACTGCTCATAACTATGGCTACACCTTC
NA | TRBJ1-5 | TRBV7-9 | NA | CASSQTGLDQPQHF | TGTGCCAGCAGTCAGACAGGTTTGGATCAGCCCCAGCATTTT
NA | TRBJ2-7 | TRBV7-9 | TRBD1 | CASSLGVGQDYEQYF | TGTGCCAGCAGCTTAGGGGTAGGACAGGACTACGAGCAGTACTTC
NA | TRBJ2-7 | TRBV5-1 | TRBD2 | CASSGGTSGRYEQYF | TGCGCCAGCAGCGGCGGGACTAGCGGGAGGTACGAGCAGTACTTC
NA | TRBJ2-6 | TRBV6-1 | NA | CASSVQGSSGANVLTF | TGTGCCAGCAGTGTCCAGGGAAGCTCTGGGGCCAACGTCCTGACTTTC
once | TRBJ2-4 | TRBV5-1 | TRBD2 | CASETSGGAGRDF | TGCGCCAGCGAGACTAGCGGGGGGGCCGGTCGAGACTTC
once | TRBJ2-1 | TRBV14 | TRBD2 | CASTPDFAVAGIYEQFF | TGTGCCAGCACCCCTGATTTCGCGGTAGCGGGAATATATGAGCAGTTCTTC
NA | TRBJ2-3 | TRBV5-4 | TRBD2 | CASSPILAGGITDTQYF | TGTGCCAGCAGCCCAATACTAGCGGGGGGGATCACAGATACGCAGTATTTT
NA | TRBJ2-3 | TRBV5-1 | TRBD2 | CASSLRRSGGTDTQYF | TGCGCCAGCAGCTTGAGGCGAAGCGGGGGGACAGATACGCAGTATTTT
NA | TRBJ2-7 | TRBV7-8 | NA | CASSLDSHEQYF | TGTGCCAGCAGCTTAGACAGCCACGAGCAGTACTTC
NA | TRBJ2-1 | TRBV2 | NA | CASKREGGDYNEQFF | TGTGCCAGCAAACGGGAAGGGGGTGACTACAATGAGCAGTTCTTC
NA | TRBJ2-7 | TRBV9 | NA | CASSVAQGVALGEQYF | TGTGCCAGCAGCGTAGCACAGGGAGTCGCGCTAGGCGAGCAGTACTTC
NA | TRBJ2-1 | TRBV6-1 | NA | CASSGLLTVRMYEQFF | TGTGCCAGCAGTGGACTGTTGACAGTGCGTATGTATGAGCAGTTCTTC
NA | TRBJ1-6 | TRBV30 | TRBD1 | CAWSGLQGRNSPLHF | TGTGCCTGGAGTGGACTACAGGGGAGGAATTCACCCCTCCACTTT
NA | TRBJ2-7 | TRBV7-9 | NA | CASSTGPGHSYEQYF | TGTGCCAGCAGCACTGGACCGGGACATTCCTACGAGCAGTACTTC
NA | TRBJ1-5 | TRBV7-2 | NA | CASSPTVLVSNQPQHF | TGTGCCAGCAGCCCCACAGTGCTGGTAAGCAATCAGCCCCAGCATTTT
NA | TRBJ2-1 | TRBV29-1 | TRBD1 | CSAARQGTWDEQFF | TGCAGCGCGGCCAGACAGGGGACGTGGGATGAGCAGTTCTTC
NA | TRBJ2-3 | TRBV4-1 | TRBD2 | CASNGGGRAHTDTQYF | TGCGCCAGCAATGGTGGAGGGAGGGCCCACACAGATACGCAGTATTTT
NA | TRBJ2-5 | TRBV10-1 | TRBD2 | CASKTSGGPKETQYF | TGCGCCAGCAAGACTAGCGGGGGGCCCAAAGAGACCCAGTACTTC
NA | TRBJ2-7 | TRBV5-4 | TRBD1 | CASSKGQGAPYEQYF | TGTGCCAGCAGCAAGGGACAGGGGGCTCCCTACGAGCAGTACTTC
NA | TRBJ1-2 | TRBV6-1 | TRBD1 | CASSTDRLGGYTF | TGTGCCAGCAGCACGGACAGGTTGGGAGGCTACACCTTC
NA | TRBJ1-2 | TRBV28 | NA | CASSLAGHAAGYTF | TGTGCCAGCAGTTTAGCCGGTCACGCTGCAGGCTACACCTTC
NA | TRBJ2-7 | TRBV18 | TRBD2 | CASSPGGQHYEQYF | TGTGCCAGCTCACCGGGAGGGCAGCACTACGAGCAGTACTTC
NA | TRBJ2-7 | TRBV18 | TRBD1 | CASSPPGQGLYEQYF | TGTGCCAGCTCCCCACCGGGACAGGGTCTGTACGAGCAGTACTTC
NA | TRBJ2-1 | TRBV10-3 | NA | CAISGEQANEQFF | TGTGCCATCAGTGGTGAACAGGCAAATGAGCAGTTCTTC
NA | TRBJ2-3 | TRBV10-2 | NA | CASTRGGSTDTQYF | TGCGCCAGCACCCGAGGTGGTAGCACAGATACGCAGTATTTT
NA | TRBJ2-3 | TRBV9 | TRBD2 | CASSARGKTSGSTDITDTQYF | TGTGCCAGCAGCGCCCGGGGGAAAACTAGCGGGAGTACCGACATTACGGATACGCAGTATTTT
NA | TRBJ1-3 | TRBV15 | TRBD1 | CATGTGISGNTIYF | TGTGCCACCGGGACAGGGATATCTGGAAACACCATATATTTT
once | TRBJ1-1 | TRBV9 | NA | CASTRGGNTEAFF | TGTGCCAGCACCAGGGGTGGGAACACTGAAGCTTTCTTT
NA | TRBJ1-4 | TRBV30 | NA | CAWSDTGNSDEKLFF | TGTGCCTGGAGTGACACAGGAAACTCAGATGAAAAACTGTTTTTT
NA | TRBJ2-6 | TRBV27 | TRBD1 | CASRSSQGAGANVLTF | TGTGCCAGCCGGTCCTCCCAGGGGGCAGGGGCCAACGTCCTGACTTTC
NA | TRBJ1-6 | TRBV7-2 | TRBD1 | CASSRTRTGDNSPLHF | TGTGCCAGCAGCCGGACCAGGACAGGTGATAATTCACCCCTCCACTTT
NA | TRBJ2-7 | TRBV10-1 | NA | CASKAPSLGVIEQYF | TGCGCCAGCAAGGCCCCGAGCTTAGGGGTTATCGAGCAGTACTTC
NA | TRBJ1-1 | TRBV28 | NA | CASSLVDGGREAFF | TGTGCCAGCAGTTTGGTCGACGGGGGGAGGGAAGCTTTCTTT
NA | TRBJ2-5 | TRBV5-1 | NA | CASSLASMEGETQYF | TGCGCCAGCAGCTTGGCAAGTATGGAGGGAGAGACCCAGTACTTC
once | TRBJ1-2 | TRBV6-5 | NA | CASSYSGGERGYTF | TGTGCCAGCAGTTACTCGGGGGGGGAACGTGGCTACACCTTC
NA | TRBJ2-7 | TRBV9 | TRBD2 | CASSPRLAGGSYEQYF | TGTGCCAGCAGCCCCCGACTAGCGGGAGGGTCCTACGAGCAGTACTTC
NA | TRBJ2-1 | TRBV7-8 | NA | CASSLSASFNNEQFF | TGTGCCAGCAGCTTAAGCGCTAGCTTTAACAATGAGCAGTTCTTC
NA | TRBJ2-3 | TRBV2 | TRBD2 | CASIRALALTDTQYF | TGTGCCAGCATCAGGGCACTAGCGCTGACAGATACGCAGTATTTT
NA | TRBJ1-1 | TRBV9 | NA | CASSVGHLNTEAFF | TGTGCCAGCAGCGTTGGACATTTGAACACTGAAGCTTTCTTT
few | TRBJ1-1 | TRBV5-1 | NA | CASSLWQNMNTEAFF | TGCGCCAGCAGCTTGTGGCAGAACATGAACACTGAAGCTTTCTTT
NA | TRBJ1-1 | TRBV6-5 | NA | CASRPGGFNTEAFF | TGTGCCAGCAGGCCCGGGGGGTTCAACACTGAAGCTTTCTTT
once | TRBJ1-3 | TRBV9 | NA | CASSVVPGLGNTIYF | TGTGCCAGCAGCGTAGTCCCTGGACTAGGAAACACCATATATTTT
NA | TRBJ1-6 | TRBV2 | NA | CASRGENNSPLHF | TGTGCCAGCAGGGGCGAAAACAATTCACCCCTCCACTTT
NA | TRBJ2-7 | TRBV4-1 | NA | CASSQAGIPYEQYF | TGCGCCAGCAGCCAAGCCGGGATCCCCTACGAGCAGTACTTC
NA | TRBJ2-2 | TRBV4-1 | TRBD1 | CASSQDPWDRGETGELFF | TGCGCCAGCAGCCAAGATCCGTGGGACAGGGGAGAAACCGGGGAGCTGTTTTTT
NA | TRBJ2-3 | TRBV25-1 | TRBD2 | CASSSSGGRRTDTQYF | TGTGCCAGCAGTTCCTCGGGAGGGCGGAGGACAGATACGCAGTATTTT
NA | TRBJ2-7 | TRBV6-5 | TRBD1 | CASSSDRDYEQYF | TGTGCCAGCAGCTCGGACAGGGACTACGAGCAGTACTTC
NA | TRBJ2-3 | TRBV4-2 | TRBD1 | CASSQDGNRGRYTDTQYF | TGTGCCAGCAGCCAGGATGGTAACAGGGGGAGATACACAGATACGCAGTATTTT
NA | TRBJ2-3 | TRBV27 | NA | CASSPGTLGGDTQYF | TGTGCCAGCAGTCCAGGGACACTCGGAGGAGATACGCAGTATTTT
NA | TRBJ2-1 | TRBV6-5 | NA | CASTSSSPYNEQFF | TGTGCCAGCACTAGTAGTTCCCCCTACAATGAGCAGTTCTTC
once | TRBJ2-7 | TRBV29-1 | TRBD1 | CSVEDPNNPAGQGYEQYF | TGCAGCGTTGAAGATCCGAATAACCCCGCGGGACAGGGTTACGAGCAGTACTTC
few | TRBJ1-1 | TRBV6-1 | NA | CASSQIWGLGEAFF | TGTGCCAGCAGTCAAATATGGGGGCTCGGTGAAGCTTTCTTT